The 5 T cell receptor beta chains below were found in one sample sequenced in a study of tissue T cells after allogeneic stem cell transplantation (dated by TCRdb to between 2022 and 2023). Library method: the immunoSEQ multiplex PCR assay. As stored in TCRdb, this immuneACCESS dataset retains in-frame rearrangements with V and J assigned. A fraction of the clones does not appear; measured against another copy, unresolved V genes explain less than half of the discrepancy, and the remainder lacks a known reason. The table for this sample lists 3,000 or so clones; around 62% of them were counted only once. The ten largest clones take up roughly a sixth of the sample. Taken with the paper, the label for time point translates to: human tissue collected at research (rapid) autopsy. Over a three-year period, 7 or 8 adult allo-HCT recipients who had steroid-refractory GVHD were prospectively enrolled in a research-autopsy study.

This specimen consisted of ascending colon tissue, obtained at autopsy. These TCRs come from an older male patient with steroid-refractory graft-versus-host disease after an allogeneic stem cell transplant. Following a transplant, some T lymphocytes may have been derived from the graft donor.

The V gene is TRBV4-1, the J gene TRBJ2-2; TRBD2 is a possible D gene (6 bases). Between the trimmed V and J ends, which lost 4 bases and 3 bases, there was a span of 12 bases. The CDR3 has 15 residues. Germline loops: CDR1 MGHRA, CDR2 YSYEKL. Here the CDR3 reads CASSLRSGDTGELFF. The CDR3 bases are TGCGCCAGCAGCCTCCGATCGGGGGACACCGGGGAGCTGTTTTTT.

The chain couples TRBV10-1 to TRBJ2-3, with D possibly TRBD2 on 5 matching bases. Per germline, CDR1 WNHNN and CDR2 SYGVQD (reference sequence). CDR3 length equals 13 residues. The CDR3 DNA follows: TGCGCGGGAACGGCAATGGGAGCAGATACGCAGTATTTT. It translates to CAGTAMGADTQYF.

This clone was observed a handful of times. The chain employs TRBV18 and TRBJ2-5; D is unresolved. The V and J ends lost 2 bases and 7 bases respectively, with 11 bases between them. This CDR3 contains 13 residues. Germline CDR1 and CDR2: KGHSH and LQKENI. In DNA form, the CDR3 reads TGTGCCAGCTCACCAAACACGGGTGGGACCCAGTACTTC. Translating it yields CASSPNTGGTQYF.

The chain recombines TRBV9 with TRBJ1-2; TRBD1 is a possible D gene (6 bases). Germline V gene lookup returns CDR1 SGDLS and CDR2 YYNGEE. The CDR3 spans 16 residues. V lost 3 bases to trimming and J lost 0 bases, with 15 bases between them. In DNA form, the CDR3 reads TGTGCCAGCAGCGGATACAGGGAGGAGGCTAACTATGGCTACACCTTC. It is translated as CASSGYREEANYGYTF. The entire variable domain, with the rest obtained from reference TRBV9 and TRBJ1-2, is as follows: DSGVTQTPKHLITATGQRVTLRCSPRSGDLSVYWYQQSLDQGLQFLIQYYNGEERAKGNILERFSAQQFPDLHSELNLSSLELGDSALYFCASSGYREEANYGYTFGSGTRLTVV.

V gene TRBV9 combines with J gene TRBJ2-7; 7 bases fit TRBD2. CDR1 is SGDLS, CDR2 YYNGEE, per germline. V shed 0 bases and J 2 bases; nucleotides not matched to a gene: 5. The CDR3 spans 15 residues. The CDR3 region has the DNA TGTGCCAGCAGCGTAGCGGGGGAGGGGACCTACGAGCAGTACTTC. Translating gives CASSVAGEGTYEQYF.